One sample yielded the 25 T cell receptor beta chains listed below, sequenced in a study of response to subunit inactivated influenza vaccine. A single record per CDR3 protein comes from TCRdb applying MiXCR to the RT-PCR reads. The data hold approximately 700,000 distinct CDR3 sequences, with 15% to 19% observed a single time. The sample was PBMCs from blood, taken 12 days after vaccination. These receptors were taken from a middle-aged man who received an inactivated influenza vaccine.

The V and J genes are TRBV7-6 and TRBJ1-3, with 9 positions matching TRBD1. J lost 2 bases, V lost 7 bases, and 9 bases had no gene match. Looked up from germline, CDR1 is SGHVS and CDR2 is FNYEAQ. The length of the CDR3 is 16 residues. The CDR3 loop reads CASTLGTGNTGNTIYF. DNA of the CDR3: TGTGCCAGCACCTTGGGGACAGGGAATACTGGAAACACCATATATTTT.

The chain couples TRBV5-5 to TRBJ2-1; no firm D call. This CDR3 comprises 14 residues. Deletions cut 4 bases from V and 5 bases from J, with 13 bases between. From germline, CDR1 is SGHKS and CDR2 YYEKEE (reference sequence). The CDR3 loop reads CASSRVAGDNEQFF. For the CDR3, the DNA is TGTGCCAGCAGCCGGGTGGCCGGTGACAATGAGCAGTTCTTC.

This clonotype occurred a few times. V is TRBV28 and J is TRBJ1-3; TRBD1 matches 7 bases. This CDR3 is built from 15 residues. V was pared by 8 bases and J by 3 bases, with 10 bases of the junction left unmatched. The germline V gene encodes CDR1 MDHEN and CDR2 SYDVKM. The CDR3 loop is CASGGGTESGNTIYF. The CDR3 DNA reads TGTGCCAGCGGGGGGGGGACAGAGAGTGGAAACACCATATATTTT.

This clonotype appeared a few times. The chain couples TRBV5-1 to TRBJ2-6; no clear D gene. The CDR3 has 16 amino acids. V was cut by 6 bases and J by 0 bases, with 13 bases left in between. The germline V gene has CDR1 SGHRS and CDR2 YFSETQ. As DNA, the CDR3 is TGCGCCAGCAAGCCCAGCACCAACTCTGGGGCCAACGTCCTGACTTTC. Translating it yields CASKPSTNSGANVLTF.

This clonotype was picked up one time. The chain uses TRBV5-1 and TRBJ2-1, with 13 bases matching TRBD2. Trimming at V came to 5 bases and at J to 7 bases, leaving 12 bases not matched to a gene. The germline CDR1 and CDR2 sequences are SGHRS and YFSETQ. This CDR3 region has 17 residues. Here the CDR3 DNA reads TGCGCCAGCAGGGGGGGGTTCGGGACTAGCGGGATTAATGAGCAGTTCTTC. It specifies CASRGGFGTSGINEQFF.

The chain employs TRBV2 and TRBJ2-7, with D maybe TRBD2 (5 bases). This CDR3 has 14 residues. Germline lookup yields CDR1 SNHLY and CDR2 FYNNEI. V shed 8 bases and J shed 0 bases, with 14 bases lying between them. The CDR3 loop reads CASLPGISSYEQYF. Written as DNA, the CDR3 is TGTGCCAGCCTTCCGGGAATAAGCTCCTACGAGCAGTACTTC.

The gene calls are TRBV29-1 and TRBJ2-7, with no clear D. V dropped 5 bases and J dropped 0 bases, with 8 bases sitting between them. The CDR3 runs 12 residues. Looked up from germline, CDR1 is SQVTM and CDR2 is ANQGSEA. The CDR3 region is CSVTPSSYEQYF. DNA of the CDR3: TGCAGCGTTACACCGAGCTCCTACGAGCAGTACTTC.

The chain employs TRBV28 and TRBJ2-3; 11 bases line up with TRBD2. Trimming cost V 10 bases and J 1 base; bases outside gene matches: 7. CDR3 size: 15 residues. Germline V gene data show CDR1 as MDHEN and CDR2 as SYDVKM. CDR3 sequence reads: CATHTSGSGTDTQYF. In nucleotides, the CDR3 is TGTGCCACCCATACTAGCGGGAGCGGCACAGATACGCAGTATTTT.

This clonotype was detected a few times. V usage is TRBV20-1 and J usage is TRBJ2-1; D possibly corresponds to TRBD2 (5 bases). CDR3 length: 15 residues. Germline V gene lookup returns CDR1 DFQATT and CDR2 SNEGSKA (reference sequence). Trimming cost V 3 bases and J 0 bases, with 12 bases left between them. The CDR3, as DNA: TGCAGTGCTAGGGGAGCGGTAGGCTCCTACAATGAGCAGTTCTTC. Amino acid sequence: CSARGAVGSYNEQFF.

V and J are TRBV20-1 and TRBJ2-3, with D possibly TRBD2 on 6 matching bases. V lost 3 bases to trimming and J lost 4 bases, with 14 bases between them. Germline values: CDR1 DFQATT, CDR2 SNEGSKA (reference sequence). The CDR3 runs to 14 residues. The CDR3 bases are TGCAGTGCTAGTGTCACGGGAGCAGCAGATACGCAGTATTTT. It yields the protein CSASVTGAADTQYF.

This clonotype appeared a few times. The V call is TRBV6-5, the J call TRBJ2-2, with TRBD2 identical over 10 bases. Germline V gene data show CDR1 as MNHEY and CDR2 as SVGAGI. There are 16 residues in the CDR3. J lost 4 bases, V lost 2 bases, and 4 bases had no gene match. In nucleotides, the CDR3 is TGTGCCAGCAGTTACCGAACTAGCGGGGTCACCGGGGAGCTGTTTTTT. It codes for CASSYRTSGVTGELFF.

In its sample, this clonotype was seen many times. The J gene is TRBJ2-5, the V gene TRBV4-2, with 12 bases lining up with TRBD2. The CDR3 covers 17 residues. The V gene's germline CDR1 is LGHNA and CDR2 YNFKEQ. The ends lost 0 bases at V and 5 bases at J; junction bases unmatched: 7. CDR3 DNA sequence: TGTGCCAGCAGCCAAGAAGTGTCTAGCGGGGGGGTGGAGACCCAGTACTTC. It specifies CASSQEVSSGGVETQYF.

This clonotype was counted only a few times. This chain joins TRBV5-1 and TRBJ2-1; D possibly corresponds to TRBD1 (5 bases). From germline, CDR1 is SGHRS and CDR2 YFSETQ. The ends were cut back, 4 bases at V and 9 bases at J, with 20 bases in the middle. The CDR3 sequence is 15 residues long. CDR3 loop: CASSRRQGRIGEQFF. CDR3 nucleotides: TGCGCCAGCAGCCGCCGGCAGGGCCGAATAGGTGAGCAGTTCTTC.

The V call is TRBV6-5, the J call TRBJ2-1; D uncertain. Germline CDR1 is MNHEY and CDR2 is SVGAGI. The V gene lost 5 bases and the J gene lost 2 bases, with 13 bases spanning the gap. The CDR3 is made up of 15 amino acids. In DNA, the CDR3 is TGTGCCAGCAGTCTACAAGGCGCAGCCTACAATGAGCAGTTCTTC. Translating it yields CASSLQGAAYNEQFF.

The chain is built from TRBV4-3 and TRBJ2-2, with D unresolved. The CDR3 runs 14 residues. Trimming stripped 4 bases from V and 5 bases from J, with 11 bases between. Germline-derived CDR1 and CDR2 are LGHNA and YSLEER. The CDR3 bases are TGCGCCAGCAGCCTCGCGGAATCGACCGGGGAGCTGTTTTTT. It is translated as CASSLAESTGELFF.

The chain combines TRBV18 with TRBJ1-3; no firm D call. The CDR3 spans 19 residues. V lost 0 bases and J lost 0, with 18 bases in between. The germline V gene has CDR1 KGHSH and CDR2 LQKENI. CDR3 loop: CASSPPEDKVYISGNTIYF. CDR3 nucleotides: TGTGCCAGCTCACCACCCGAAGACAAAGTATATATCTCTGGAAACACCATATATTTT.

The V gene is TRBV7-2, the J gene TRBJ2-7, with D perhaps TRBD1 or TRBD2 (5 bases each). In germline, CDR1 is SGHTA, CDR2 FQGNSA. This CDR3 is built from 15 residues. V dropped 0 bases and J dropped 1 base, with 10 bases sitting between them. CDR3 DNA: TGTGCCAGCAGCTTAGCGGTGGGGGTTTCCTACGAGCAGTACTTC. Amino acids: CASSLAVGVSYEQYF.

At least ten counts were recorded for this clonotype. J is TRBJ2-7 and V is TRBV5-1; no clear D. Per germline, CDR1 SGHRS and CDR2 YFSETQ. The CDR3 is made up of 14 amino acids. The V end was cut by 0 bases, the J end by 1 base, with 8 bases between. Here the CDR3 reads CASSLVSGSYEQYF. The CDR3 DNA is TGCGCCAGCAGCTTGGTTTCCGGATCCTACGAGCAGTACTTC.

A few counts support this clonotype. The chain uses TRBV29-1 and TRBJ2-7; 8 nucleotides match TRBD2. The CDR3 covers 13 residues. Germline V gene lookup returns CDR1 SQVTM and CDR2 ANQGSEA. The ends lost 4 bases at V and 6 bases at J; junction bases unmatched: 8. The CDR3 nucleotides read TGCAGCGTTGGCGGACTAGCTGTCTCCGAGCAGTACTTC. Its translation: CSVGGLAVSEQYF.

This clonotype was seen only a few times. The CDR3: CASSHPNQRRTYNEQFF. The CDR3 DNA follows: TGTGCCAGCAGCCACCCTAACCAGCGGAGAACCTACAATGAGCAGTTCTTC. The gene calls are TRBV4-2 and TRBJ2-1, with D possibly TRBD2 on 5 matching bases. Germline-derived CDR1 and CDR2 are LGHNA and YNFKEQ. V lost 3 bases and J 2 bases, leaving 17 bases between the germline ends. The CDR3 is made up of 17 amino acids.

The chain joins TRBV25-1 to TRBJ2-2; 9 positions match TRBD1. The trim removed 6 bases at V and 4 bases at J, leaving 3 bases unmatched. This CDR3 is built from 14 residues. In germline, CDR1 is MGHDK, CDR2 SYGVNS. This CDR3 is CASRGTGITGELFF. The CDR3 DNA sequence: TGTGCCAGCAGGGGGACAGGGATCACCGGGGAGCTGTTTTTT.

The table lists this clonotype with a few counts. The chain has TRBV10-3 and TRBJ1-5; 11 bases match TRBD1. CDR1 and CDR2 from the germline V gene are ENHRY and SYGVKD. The CDR3 is 14 amino acids. The V and J ends lost 8 bases and 5 bases, in that order; junction bases with no gene match: 5. The chain's CDR3 is CAISGQGADQPQHF. The DNA of the CDR3 is TGTGCCATCTCCGGACAGGGGGCTGATCAGCCCCAGCATTTT.

This clonotype came up a few times. The gene calls are TRBV18 and TRBJ1-3; TRBD1 is a possible D gene (5 bases). V lost 3 bases and J 4 bases, leaving 16 bases between the germline ends. CDR1 is KGHSH and CDR2 is LQKENI in the germline V gene. The CDR3 consists of 16 residues. DNA of the CDR3: TGTGCCAGCTCACCGAGGACAACTCACTCAGGAAACACCATATATTTT. This encodes CASSPRTTHSGNTIYF.

This clonotype was seen a few times. The rearrangement uses TRBV9 and TRBJ2-7; 10 nucleotides match TRBD1. The CDR3 totals 14 residues. Germline V gene sequence: CDR1 SGDLS, CDR2 YYNGEE. The V gene end was trimmed by 3 bases and the J gene end by 2 bases; junction bases not matched to a gene: 2. CDR3 bases: TGTGCCAGCAGCGGGGACAGGGGCGCCTACGAGCAGTACTTC. This sequence encodes CASSGDRGAYEQYF. The variable domain in full, with the rest retrieved from reference TRBV9 and TRBJ2-7, is DSGVTQTPKHLITATGQRVTLRCSPRSGDLSVYWYQQSLDQGLQFLIQYYNGEERAKGNILERFSAQQFPDLHSELNLSSLELGDSALYFCASSGDRGAYEQYFGPGTRLTVT.

The chain is built from TRBV6-5 and TRBJ2-1; D unclear. The germline V gene has CDR1 MNHEY and CDR2 SVGAGI. The CDR3 consists of 16 residues. The germline V and J ends were trimmed by 2 bases and 7 bases, with 18 bases remaining between them. Written as DNA, the CDR3 is TGTGCCAGCAGTTACCTTCTTACACATGAAGAGAATGAGCAGTTCTTC. Translated: CASSYLLTHEENEQFF.